What follows describes a single TCR beta chain. The antigen is undetermined. This record belongs to a study of blood T cells in healthy people across ages. Study-wide points: A strong correlation was seen between TCR beta diversity and naive T cell percentage. Per million T cells, TCR beta diversity dropped about linearly as age rose. PBMCs were not sorted, which prevented a conclusive comparison of naive versus antigen-experienced cells.

Primed by a sample-barcoded 5' primer and a J-beta primer mix, a second PCR proceeded for 7 to 11 cycles. The template-switch adaptor, which had 12 random nucleotides, put a tag on each cDNA molecule. TCRdb reprocessed the 5' RACE reads via MiXCR and lists one record per CDR3 protein. The sample has roughly 680,000 distinct CDR3 sequences, 45% to 50% seen once. The V end lost 5 bases, the J end lost 6 bases, and 19 bases lay between the germline ends. Looked up from germline, CDR1 is MNHEY and CDR2 is SMNVEV (reference sequence). This CDR3 contains 15 residues. The sequenced material came from blood. The clonotype comes from a woman aged 55 to 70 in good health. J is TRBJ1-1 and V is TRBV27; no clear D. CDR3 protein: CASSRAGSEMAEAFF. In nucleotides, the CDR3 is TGTGCCAGCAGTCGCGCAGGCAGTGAAATGGCTGAAGCTTTCTTT.